Each of the 26 T cell receptor beta chains below was sequenced from the same sample in a study of blood T cell repertoires in COVID-19. Data came from immunoSEQ multiplex PCR; TCRdb stores just in-frame clones and leaves some out. The data show 150,000 to 200,000 clones, about 83% seen once. The sample was peripheral blood. The source of these receptors is a woman in her 70s with COVID-19, enrolled during active disease.

The V and J genes are TRBV7-6 and TRBJ1-2; D might be TRBD1 (6 bases). CDR1 is SGHVS, CDR2 FNYEAQ, per germline. Trimming shortened V by 5 bases and J by 4 bases, and 8 bases separated the two germline ends. This CDR3 has 12 residues. CDR3 loop: CASSDRTYGYTF. The CDR3 bases are TGTGCCAGCAGCGACAGGACCTATGGCTACACCTTC.

V gene TRBV5-4 combines with J gene TRBJ1-3; no clear D gene. Between the trimmed V and J ends, which lost 4 bases and 0 bases, there was a span of 11 bases. The CDR3 has 15 amino acids. Germline CDR1 is SGHNT and CDR2 is YYREEE (reference sequence). The CDR3 reads CASSVRTGSGNTIYF. The DNA for the CDR3 is TGTGCCAGCAGCGTTAGGACTGGCTCTGGAAACACCATATATTTT.

V gene TRBV7-8 combines with J gene TRBJ2-3; TRBD2 agrees at 13 bases. V shed 2 bases, J shed 0 bases, and the junction held 11 bases outside the gene matches. Per the germline V gene, CDR1 is SGHVS and CDR2 is FQNEAQ. The CDR3 spans 20 residues. The CDR3 sequence: CASSLWVGTSGAHSTDTQYF. The CDR3 DNA reads as TGTGCCAGCAGCTTATGGGTCGGGACTAGCGGGGCACATAGCACAGATACGCAGTATTTT.

V and J are TRBV5-1 and TRBJ2-7; D is undetermined. This CDR3 has 15 residues. CDR1 is SGHRS and CDR2 is YFSETQ in the germline V gene. V lost 2 bases and J lost 5, with 17 bases in between. Here the CDR3 DNA reads TGCGCCAGCAGCTTCTCGGCAGGCTACCTAAACGAGCAGTACTTC. This sequence encodes CASSFSAGYLNEQYF.

V usage is TRBV5-1 and J usage is TRBJ1-4, with 9 bases fitting TRBD1. The CDR3 contains 15 residues. Trimming removed 4 bases from V and 7 bases from J; junction bases left unmatched: 8. Germline CDR1 reads SGHRS; CDR2 reads YFSETQ. The CDR3 sequence is CASSGAGQGTEKLFF. DNA for the CDR3: TGCGCCAGCAGCGGAGCGGGACAGGGCACTGAAAAACTGTTTTTT.

The CDR3 DNA reads as TGTGCCAGCAGCCAAGTGGCAGGTAACTATGGCTACACCTTC. It specifies CASSQVAGNYGYTF. The rearrangement joins TRBV3-1 (or the pseudogene TRBV3-2) to TRBJ1-2; no clear D gene. Trimming shortened V by 1 base and J by 1 base, and 7 bases separated the two germline ends. CDR3 length equals 14 residues. Germline lookup yields CDR1 LGHDT and CDR2 YNNKEL (reference sequence).

The chain carries TRBV2 and TRBJ2-1; 8 nucleotides line up with TRBD2. Germline CDR1 SNHLY, CDR2 FYNNEI. V shed 6 bases and J 2 bases; nucleotides not matched to a gene: 3. The CDR3 is 14 residues long. For the CDR3, the DNA is TGTGCCAGCAGCCCAGCGGGGGCCTACAATGAGCAGTTCTTC. Its protein product is CASSPAGAYNEQFF.

V usage is TRBV14 and J usage is TRBJ2-3; possible D gene TRBD2, 5 bases. V was clipped by 1 base and J by 2 bases, with 7 bases between them. From germline, CDR1 is SGHDN and CDR2 FVKESK. The length of the CDR3 is 14 residues. CDR3 in DNA: TGTGCCAGCAGCCAAGTCGGGGTCACAGATACGCAGTATTTT. It yields the protein CASSQVGVTDTQYF.

The chain combines TRBV15 with TRBJ1-2, with TRBD1 identical over 7 bases. The CDR3 contains 13 residues. J gave up 4 bases and V 3 bases, and 2 bases lay outside the gene matches. Germline CDR1 reads LNHNV; CDR2 reads YYDKDF (reference sequence). The CDR3 is CATSSRQGYGYTF. CDR3 nucleotide sequence: TGTGCCACCAGCAGCAGACAGGGCTATGGCTACACCTTC.

The chain has TRBV6-1 and TRBJ1-2, with D perhaps TRBD1 (6 bases). The CDR3 has 15 amino acids. Germline CDR1 is MNHNS and CDR2 is SASEGT. V lost 0 bases and J lost 4, with 12 bases in between. The CDR3 here is CASSEAIMTGYGYTF. The DNA of the CDR3 is TGTGCCAGCAGTGAAGCGATCATGACAGGCTATGGCTACACCTTC.

The chain has TRBV5-6 and TRBJ2-1; D may be TRBD2 (6 bases). The V end lost 4 bases, the J end lost 3 bases, and 8 bases lay between the germline ends. There are 13 residues in the CDR3. Germline lookup yields CDR1 SGHDT and CDR2 YYEEEE. CDR3 DNA: TGTGCCAGCAGCGGGGGAGGCTACAATGAGCAGTTCTTC. This sequence encodes CASSGGGYNEQFF.

The chain couples TRBV12-3 or TRBV12-4 to TRBJ1-2; unclear D gene. V was clipped by 5 bases and J by 4 bases, with 11 bases between them. The CDR3 has 13 amino acids. CDR3 sequence reads: CASSRSFLYGYTF. CDR3 coding DNA: TGTGCCAGCAGTCGGAGTTTTCTCTATGGCTACACCTTC.

The V gene is TRBV15, the J gene TRBJ2-7, with 7 positions matching TRBD2. Germline lookup yields CDR1 LNHNV and CDR2 YYDKDF (reference sequence). The junction had 6 bases not matched to a gene; V was cut back by 0 bases and J by 1 base. There are 16 residues in the CDR3. CDR3 DNA: TGTGCCACCAGCAGAGATACGCAGCGGGGATCCTACGAGCAGTACTTC. Translating it yields CATSRDTQRGSYEQYF.

This chain connects TRBV5-1 to TRBJ2-5; 11 bases align to TRBD2. V lost 8 bases and J lost 4; bases outside the gene matches: 7. This CDR3 region has 14 residues. Germline V gene data show CDR1 as SGHRS and CDR2 as YFSETQ. CDR3 residues: CASSSGGPGETQYF. The CDR3 region has the DNA TGCGCCAGTTCTAGCGGGGGGCCAGGAGAGACCCAGTACTTC.

This clone has only one observation. The chain carries TRBV27 and TRBJ2-7; D gene unclear. Germline CDR1 reads MNHEY; CDR2 reads SMNVEV (reference sequence). Trimming took 2 bases from V and 2 from J, leaving 10 bases between them. The CDR3 length is 14 residues. CDR3 sequence: CASSLGVGAYEQYF. The CDR3 coding sequence is TGTGCCAGCAGTTTAGGTGTCGGTGCCTACGAGCAGTACTTC.

This clone came up a few times. V usage is TRBV2 and J usage is TRBJ1-6; D is ambiguous. The germline V gene has CDR1 SNHLY and CDR2 FYNNEI. The CDR3 length is 12 residues. V was cut by 7 bases and J by 5 bases, with 6 bases left in between. The CDR3 loop is CASIRNNSPLHF. CDR3 DNA sequence: TGTGCCAGCATCAGAAATAATTCACCCCTCCACTTT.

Written as DNA, the CDR3 is TGTGCCAGCAGCTATTGGGACAGGGTTACGAATGGCTACACCTTC. Translation: CASSYWDRVTNGYTF. The chain links TRBV5-6 to TRBJ1-2, with 9 bases that match TRBD1. The germline V gene encodes CDR1 SGHDT and CDR2 YYEEEE. The V gene end was trimmed by 3 bases and the J gene end by 6 bases; junction bases not matched to a gene: 9. The CDR3 runs 15 residues.

This clone was observed a handful of times. The chain links TRBV6-5 to TRBJ1-3; possible D gene TRBD1, 6 bases. V was clipped by 8 bases and J by 2 bases, with 16 bases between them. Germline values: CDR1 MNHEY, CDR2 SVGAGI. The CDR3 is 15 amino acids. The CDR3 nucleotides read TGTGCCAGCTCCTCTACAGGGTACGCTGGAAACACCATATATTTT. Translating gives CASSSTGYAGNTIYF.

This clone was recorded only once. The chain couples TRBV15 to TRBJ1-1, with TRBD1 identical over 7 bases. This CDR3 has 15 amino acids. Looked up from germline, CDR1 is LNHNV and CDR2 is YYDKDF (reference sequence). Trimming cost V 0 bases and J 5 bases; bases outside gene matches: 6. CDR3 in DNA: TGTGCCACCAGCAGAGATGCAGGGGGGAGAACTGAAGCTTTCTTT. Protein: CATSRDAGGRTEAFF.

A word on this clone: Within the sample, other DNA sequences also encode this same CDR3. V usage is TRBV2 and J usage is TRBJ2-3; 10 bases match TRBD1. The length of the CDR3 is 14 residues. Germline trimming cut 5 bases from V and 6 bases from J; bases unmatched to any gene: 5. In germline, CDR1 is SNHLY, CDR2 FYNNEI. CDR3 region: CASSRDRGADTQYF. The CDR3 nucleotides read TGTGCCAGCAGTCGGGACAGGGGAGCCGATACGCAGTATTTT. Full variable domain (rest looked up from reference TRBV2 and TRBJ2-3): EPEVTQTPSHQVTQMGQEVILRCVPISNHLYFYWYRQILGQKVEFLVSFYNNEISEKSEIFDDQFSVERPDGSNFTLKIRSTKLEDSAMYFCASSRDRGADTQYFGPGTRLTVL.

V usage is TRBV7-2 and J usage is TRBJ2-7; D gene ambiguous. Germline V CDR1 and CDR2: SGHTA, FQGNSA. Trimming pared 5 bases from V and 7 bases from J, leaving 15 bases between. The CDR3 is 13 residues long. The CDR3 here is CASSGSPGREQYF. As DNA, the CDR3 is TGTGCCAGCAGCGGAAGCCCGGGTCGGGAGCAGTACTTC. Supplemented by reference TRBV7-2 and TRBJ2-7, the full variable domain reads GAGVSQSPSNKVTEKGKDVELRCDPISGHTALYWYRQSLGQGLEFLIYFQGNSAPDKSGLPSDRFSAERTGGSVSTLTIQRTQQEDSAVYLCASSGSPGREQYFGPGTRLTVT.

The chain is built from TRBV6-6 and TRBJ2-7, with D maybe TRBD2 (7 bases). CDR1 and CDR2 (germline): MNHNY, SVGAGI (reference sequence). CDR3 size: 15 residues. Trimming cost V 7 bases and J 0 bases, with 16 bases left between them. CDR3 sequence: CASTRGGGTSYEQYF. In nucleotides, the CDR3 is TGTGCCAGCACTCGAGGGGGGGGAACCTCCTACGAGCAGTACTTC.

The chain is built from TRBV2 and TRBJ1-6; D ambiguous. The CDR3 extends over 15 amino acids. Germline V gene sequence: CDR1 SNHLY, CDR2 FYNNEI. V lost 4 bases and J lost 9, with 16 bases in between. The CDR3 reads CASSGRLPGSSPLHF. The DNA of the CDR3 is TGTGCCAGCAGTGGGCGATTGCCCGGGAGTTCACCCCTCCACTTT.

This chain links TRBV19 with TRBJ1-5; TRBD1 matches at 8 bases. Germline V CDR1 and CDR2: LNHDA, SQIVND (reference sequence). This CDR3 is 14 amino acids long. With 4 bases clipped from V and 2 bases from J, the junction kept 1 base outside the gene matches. The CDR3 region has the DNA TGTGCCAGTAGTAAGACAGGGGGCAATCAGCCCCAGCATTTT. Encoded protein: CASSKTGGNQPQHF.

A word on this clone: Its ends do not fully match the called genes, so a read error is possible. CDR3 region: CASSLAGGLADYNEQFF. The CDR3 DNA follows: TGTGCTAGCAGCTTAGCTGGCGGACTAGCGGACTACAATGAGCAGTTCTTC. This sequence joins TRBV7-7 and TRBJ2-1; 10 bases agree with TRBD2. The CDR3 sequence is 17 residues long. Germline CDR1 is SSHAT and CDR2 is FNYEAQ (reference sequence).

The chain employs TRBV6-4 and TRBJ2-7, with 9 bases that match TRBD2. The germline CDR1 and CDR2 sequences are MRHNA and SNTAGT. The CDR3 extends over 22 amino acids. The trim removed 0 bases at V and 7 bases at J, leaving 28 bases unmatched. The CDR3 nucleotides are TGTGCCAGCAGTGACTCGGTAACGGGCCGGACGGTTACCCTGCGGGGGGGCCCGGAGCAGTACTTC. It is translated as CASSDSVTGRTVTLRGGPEQYF.